Listed below are T cell receptor beta chains from one sample, sequenced in a study of beta chain features in type 1 diabetes. The assay was immunoSEQ multiplex PCR, and TCRdb's table has in-frame clones only and misses some. In the table there are about half a million clones, around 10% of which are singletons. The sample taken for sequencing was naive CD4+ T cells from blood. The receptors shown here come from a woman aged 18-29 years in good health. Both conserved end residues are part of each CDR3. A D gene is named only where the DNA matches it firmly. Clone size appears in some rows only: once, few, many, or a class for an expanded clone.

d_call,cdr3_length,v_call,clone_size,j_call,cdr3_nt,cdr3_aa
TRBD2,14,TRBV14,.,TRBJ2-3,TGTGCCAGCAGCCTTAGGGACTACACAGATACGCAGTATTTT,CASSLRDYTDTQYF
.,16,TRBV7-3,few,TRBJ2-3,TGTGCCAGCAGCTTAGGGACGCTCTCTAGCACAGATACGCAGTATTTT,CASSLGTLSSTDTQYF
TRBD1,16,TRBV15,few,TRBJ2-5,TGTGCCACCAGCAGCTCGGGACAGGGGCCTCAAGAGACCCAGTACTTC,CATSSSGQGPQETQYF
TRBD1,12,TRBV2,.,TRBJ2-7,TGTGCCAGCACCGGGACAGGGCTCGAGCAGTACTTC,CASTGTGLEQYF
.,14,TRBV7-9,few,TRBJ2-7,TGTGCCAGCAGCTTAACAGATTTCTCCTACGAGCAGTACTTC,CASSLTDFSYEQYF
TRBD2,17,TRBV4-1,.,TRBJ2-5,TGCGCCAGCAGCCTTATACCCCGGACTAGCGGGACAGAGACCCAGTACTTC,CASSLIPRTSGTETQYF
TRBD1,16,TRBV7-2,.,TRBJ1-6,TGTGCCAGCAGCACCTTAGGACAGGCGCATAATTCACCCCTCCACTTT,CASSTLGQAHNSPLHF
.,13,TRBV15,few,TRBJ2-7,TGTGCCACCAGCGGAAGACCAGTCTACGAGCAGTACTTC,CATSGRPVYEQYF
.,13,TRBV30,few,TRBJ1-2,TGTGCCTGGAGTGTCAGCTGGGGAGATGGCTACACCTTC,CAWSVSWGDGYTF
.,14,TRBV28,.,TRBJ2-5,TGTGCCAGCAGTGAGCGGGACAGCCAAGAGACCCAGTACTTC,CASSERDSQETQYF
.,15,TRBV19,.,TRBJ1-4,TGTGCCAGTAGTATGGTGGGGTTTAATGAAGAAAAACTGTTTTTT,CASSMVGFNEEKLFF
.,14,TRBV7-9,few,TRBJ1-2,TGTGCCAGCAGCTTATTTAGGGCTAACTATGGCTACACCTTC,CASSLFRANYGYTF
TRBD1,14,TRBV28,.,TRBJ1-1,TGTGCCAGCAGTCCGACAGGGAACCCGACTGAAGCTTTCTTT,CASSPTGNPTEAFF
.,18,TRBV7-9,few,TRBJ2-5,TGTGCCAGCAGCCGACTCGGCGGTTTGGAGGGCTTCCAAGAGACCCAGTACTTC,CASSRLGGLEGFQETQYF
.,12,TRBV5-1,few,TRBJ2-5,TGCGCCAGCAGCGTGGGGCAAGAGACCCAGTACTTC,CASSVGQETQYF
TRBD1,16,TRBV2,.,TRBJ1-2,TGTGCCAGCAGTGAAAGGCTGGACAGGGTAGTTTATGGCTACACCTTC,CASSERLDRVVYGYTF
.,15,TRBV9,.,TRBJ1-3,TGTGCCAGCAGCGTAGGTTCGCATTTTGGAAACACCATATATTTT,CASSVGSHFGNTIYF
TRBD2,18,TRBV9,.,TRBJ2-6,TGTGCCAGCAGCGCCCTCAGAGCGGGAGGCTCTGGGGCCAACGTCCTGACTTTC,CASSALRAGGSGANVLTF
.,15,TRBV6-5,.,TRBJ2-7,TGTGCCAGCAGGTCCCTCCGGTCGGGACACTACGAGCAGTACTTC,CASRSLRSGHYEQYF
.,13,TRBV29-1,.,TRBJ2-3,TGCAGCGTTGGGAGACTGGATTTGGATACGCAGTATTTT,CSVGRLDLDTQYF
TRBD1,14,TRBV14,.,TRBJ1-1,TGTGCCAGCAGCCGGACAGGTGCTAACACTGAAGCTTTCTTT,CASSRTGANTEAFF
.,14,TRBV11-2,.,TRBJ2-1,TGTGCCAGCAGCTTAGATGGGACCCAGAATGAGCAGTTCTTC,CASSLDGTQNEQFF
TRBD2,16,TRBV7-2,few,TRBJ2-1,TGTGCCAGCAGCTTGAGACTAGCGGGAGACTACAATGAGCAGTTCTTC,CASSLRLAGDYNEQFF
.,13,TRBV28,few,TRBJ2-2,TGTGCCAGCAGTTACGGAGGGTCGCGGGAGCTGTTTTTT,CASSYGGSRELFF
.,15,TRBV29-1,.,TRBJ2-3,TGCAGCGTTGAAAGCACGCCAGGGGGGACAGATACGCAGTATTTT,CSVESTPGGTDTQYF
TRBD2,16,TRBV5-1,.,TRBJ2-5,TGCGCCAGCAGCTCCGGACTAGCGGGAGGTGGAGAGACCCAGTACTTC,CASSSGLAGGGETQYF
.,17,TRBV9,few,TRBJ1-5,TGTGCCAGCAGCGTAGCTACCAGGGGAGCAAGCAATCAGCCCCAGCATTTT,CASSVATRGASNQPQHF
TRBD1,14,TRBV9,few,TRBJ1-2,TGTGCCAGCAGCCAAGGACAGGCCAACTATGGCTACACCTTC,CASSQGQANYGYTF
.,13,TRBV6-5,.,TRBJ2-1,TGTGCCAGCAGTTACTCGGCTGGGATTGAGCAGTTCTTC,CASSYSAGIEQFF
TRBD1,15,TRBV4-3,.,TRBJ2-2,TGCGCCAGCAGCCGACAGGGCCTTAACACCGGGGAGCTGTTTTTT,CASSRQGLNTGELFF
.,14,TRBV29-1,few,TRBJ1-2,TGCAGCGTTGAAGAAGGGCTGGGGGCGAGCGGCTACACCTTC,CSVEEGLGASGYTF
TRBD1,14,TRBV7-9,few,TRBJ2-3,TGTGCCAGCAGCATAGGACAGGGGGAGGATACGCAGTATTTT,CASSIGQGEDTQYF
.,14,TRBV6-5,.,TRBJ2-1,TGTGCCAGCAGAGGGGGAAGCTCCTACAATGAGCAGTTCTTC,CASRGGSSYNEQFF
TRBD1,14,TRBV28,few,TRBJ2-5,TGTGCCAGCAGTGCAGGGACAGGGATAGTGACCCAGTACTTC,CASSAGTGIVTQYF
.,16,TRBV6-5,.,TRBJ2-3,TGTGCCAGCAGTTACGGATTAGGCAGTACCACAGATACGCAGTATTTT,CASSYGLGSTTDTQYF
TRBD2,15,TRBV12-5,few,TRBJ2-1,TGTGCTAGTGGCCTACTGACTAGCGGCTACAATGAGCAGTTCTTC,CASGLLTSGYNEQFF
.,11,TRBV5-1,.,TRBJ2-1,TGCGCCAGCGCCGCACGGAATGAGCAGTTCTTC,CASAARNEQFF
.,14,TRBV5-1,.,TRBJ2-3,TGCGCCAGCAGCTTCCAGGGGCCTCAGGATACGCAGTATTTT,CASSFQGPQDTQYF
TRBD2,13,TRBV4-3,few,TRBJ2-1,TGCGCCAGCAGCCAAGTACGGCGGGAGAGTCTGGTCTTC,CASSQVRRESLVF
.,19,TRBV18,few,TRBJ2-6,TGTGCCAGCTCACCAAGGGTTGGCAGGACCCGCTCTGGGGCCAACGTCCTGACTTTC,CASSPRVGRTRSGANVLTF